Below are 15 T cell receptor beta chains sequenced from a single sample in a study of OX40 agonist ivuxolimab in advanced cancers. Sequenced by immunoSEQ multiplex PCR; TCRdb stores in-frame clones only, minus some. The sample includes about 71,000 clones, 81% of them seen just once. The sequences come from CD4+ or CD8+ T cells sorted from blood, collected in a trial of the OX40 agonist ivuxolimab. The receptors were sampled from an adult with an advanced solid tumor such as melanoma, head and neck, liver or kidney cancer.

The V gene is TRBV29-1, the J gene TRBJ1-4; 7 positions match TRBD1. Trimming at V came to 4 bases and at J to 8 bases, leaving 4 bases not matched to a gene. The length of the CDR3 is 12 residues. The germline CDR1 and CDR2 sequences are SQVTM and ANQGSEA. In DNA, the CDR3 is TGCAGCGTTGGACAGGGCCAGGAAAAACTGTTTTTT. Protein sequence: CSVGQGQEKLFF.

The gene calls are TRBV29-1 and TRBJ1-2, with TRBD1 matching over 7 bases. Germline V gene data show CDR1 as SQVTM and CDR2 as ANQGSEA. The CDR3 has 13 residues. The junction had 7 bases not matched to a gene; V was cut back by 3 bases and J by 6 bases. CDR3 protein: CSVDEGAQDGYTF. The CDR3, as DNA: TGCAGCGTTGATGAGGGGGCGCAGGATGGCTACACCTTC. The full variable domain, with the rest looked up from reference TRBV29-1 and TRBJ1-2, is SAVISQKPSRDICQRGTSLTIQCQVDSQVTMMFWYRQQPGQSLTLIATANQGSEATYESGFVIDKFPISRPNLTFSTLTVSNMSPEDSSIYLCSVDEGAQDGYTFGSGTRLTVV.

The rearrangement uses TRBV19 and TRBJ1-2; 7 bases map to TRBD1. With V trimmed by 9 bases and J by 3 bases, 10 bases remained unmatched. Germline V gene data show CDR1 as LNHDA and CDR2 as SQIVND (reference sequence). The CDR3 spans 14 residues. Written as DNA, the CDR3 is TGTGCCAGCCAACCCCTGGACAGGTACTATGGCTACACCTTC. Amino acids: CASQPLDRYYGYTF.

This clone has a single count. This rearrangement joins TRBV2 to TRBJ2-3; D remains unclear. CDR1 is SNHLY, CDR2 FYNNEI, per germline. The CDR3 contains 14 residues. Trimming pared 2 bases from V and 2 bases from J, leaving 8 bases between. The CDR3 sequence is CASSETGFTDTQYF. CDR3 DNA: TGTGCCAGCAGTGAAACTGGATTCACAGATACGCAGTATTTT.

A few counts support this clone. This chain uses TRBV14 with TRBJ1-2; 8 positions agree with TRBD1. Germline V gene data show CDR1 as SGHDN and CDR2 as FVKESK. The CDR3 contains 14 residues. Trimming at V came to 4 bases and at J to 8 bases, leaving 9 bases not matched to a gene. The CDR3 nucleotides read TGTGCCAGCAGCCCGAGGACAGGGTCTGAGGGCTACACCTTC. Its translation is CASSPRTGSEGYTF. The full variable domain, its missing parts supplied by reference TRBV14 and TRBJ1-2, is EAGVTQFPSHSVIEKGQTVTLRCDPISGHDNLYWYRRVMGKEIKFLLHFVKESKQDESGMPNNRFLAERTGGTYSTLKVQPAELEDSGVYFCASSPRTGSEGYTFGSGTRLTVV.

The genes are TRBV4-2 and TRBJ1-3; no definite D call. This CDR3 has 15 residues. CDR1 is LGHNA and CDR2 is YNFKEQ in the germline V gene. Trimming left V 0 bases short and J 1 base short, with 7 bases between. The CDR3 loop is CASSQDPRSGNTIYF. The CDR3 nucleotides are TGTGCCAGCAGCCAAGACCCTCGGTCTGGAAACACCATATATTTT.

The sample holds one count of this clone. The rearrangement joins TRBV10-3 to TRBJ2-1; D possibly corresponds to TRBD2 (5 bases). The length of the CDR3 is 13 residues. Germline V lookup: CDR1 ENHRY, CDR2 SYGVKD. V shed 4 bases and J shed 8 bases, with 12 bases lying between them. CDR3 protein: CAISALWGDEQFF. CDR3 sequence (DNA): TGTGCCATCAGTGCTTTGTGGGGAGATGAGCAGTTCTTC.

The CDR3 coding sequence is TGCGCCAGCAGCCAAAACAGCGGGCCAAACACCGGGGAGCTGTTTTTT. Protein sequence: CASSQNSGPNTGELFF. The genes are TRBV4-3 and TRBJ2-2; D may be TRBD2 (6 bases). This CDR3 contains 16 residues. The germline V gene encodes CDR1 LGHNA and CDR2 YSLEER. Trimming left V 2 bases short and J 2 bases short, with 12 bases between.

The chain employs TRBV5-8 and TRBJ2-1, with TRBD2 matching over 10 bases. The CDR3 loop spans 16 amino acids. V shed 2 bases and J 1 base; nucleotides not matched to a gene: 3. Germline V CDR1 and CDR2: SGHTS, YDEGEE. Here the CDR3 reads CASSLFSGRSYNEQFF. CDR3 in DNA: TGTGCCAGCAGCTTATTTAGCGGGAGGTCCTACAATGAGCAGTTCTTC.

V and J are TRBV19 and TRBJ2-5, with D possibly being TRBD2 (7 bases). The CDR3 loop spans 16 amino acids. Germline V gene sequence: CDR1 LNHDA, CDR2 SQIVND (reference sequence). The V and J ends lost 3 bases and 4 bases respectively, with 18 bases between them. CDR3 in amino acids: CASSILGGPKGETQYF. CDR3 coding DNA: TGTGCCAGTAGTATCCTCGGGGGGCCAAAGGGAGAGACCCAGTACTTC.

The chain is built from TRBV7-9 and TRBJ1-3, with D possibly TRBD1 on 5 matching bases. CDR1 and CDR2 (germline): SEHNR, FQNEAQ (reference sequence). This CDR3 comprises 17 residues. V lost 1 base and J lost 2, with 15 bases in between. The CDR3 reads CASSLGRVGEAGNTIYF. CDR3 sequence (DNA): TGTGCCAGCAGCTTAGGCCGCGTAGGGGAAGCTGGAAACACCATATATTTT.

The V gene is TRBV18, the J gene TRBJ2-7; 13 bases line up with TRBD2. This CDR3 spans 16 amino acids. Germline values: CDR1 KGHSH, CDR2 LQKENI. The V gene end was trimmed by 3 bases and the J gene end by 1 base; junction bases not matched to a gene: 3. CDR3: CASSPRLAGGSYEQYF. CDR3 nucleotide sequence: TGTGCCAGCTCACCCAGACTAGCGGGAGGATCCTACGAGCAGTACTTC.

Only one count was recorded for this clone. This chain connects TRBV4-1 to TRBJ1-5; D remains ambiguous. V lost 2 bases and J 5 bases, leaving 16 bases between the germline ends. Germline CDR1 MGHRA, CDR2 YSYEKL. This CDR3 comprises 16 residues. The CDR3 sequence: CASSQTLLAIYQPQHF. CDR3 coding DNA: TGCGCCAGCAGCCAAACCCTATTAGCTATCTATCAGCCCCAGCATTTT.

This chain connects TRBV6-1 to TRBJ2-5; D is perhaps TRBD1 (6 bases). Per the germline V gene, CDR1 is MNHNS and CDR2 is SASEGT. The CDR3 runs to 15 residues. Trimming took off 6 bases at V and 5 bases at J, with 19 bases between the two ends. CDR3 in amino acids: CASRGDQGFGETQYF. The CDR3 DNA reads as TGTGCCAGCAGGGGTGACCAGGGGTTTGGGGAGACCCAGTACTTC.

The chain combines TRBV2 with TRBJ2-1; 13 nucleotides line up with TRBD2. The CDR3 runs to 15 residues. Losses at the gene ends were 6 bases for V and 6 bases for J; bases not matched to a gene: 5. Germline V lookup: CDR1 SNHLY, CDR2 FYNNEI. The CDR3 DNA is TGTGCCAGCAGGTTACTAGCGGGGGGGCCCAATGAGCAGTTCTTC. It specifies CASRLLAGGPNEQFF.